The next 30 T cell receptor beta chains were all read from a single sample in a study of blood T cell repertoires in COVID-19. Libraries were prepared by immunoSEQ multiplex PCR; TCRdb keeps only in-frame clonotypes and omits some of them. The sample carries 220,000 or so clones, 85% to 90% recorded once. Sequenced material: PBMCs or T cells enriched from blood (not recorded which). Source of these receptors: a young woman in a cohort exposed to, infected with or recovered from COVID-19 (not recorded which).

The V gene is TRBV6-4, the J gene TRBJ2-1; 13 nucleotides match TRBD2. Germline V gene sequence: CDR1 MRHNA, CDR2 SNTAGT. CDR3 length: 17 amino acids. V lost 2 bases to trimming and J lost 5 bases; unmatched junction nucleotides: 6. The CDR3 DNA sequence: TGTGCCAGCAGTGACCCTTTCGGACTAGCGGGGGACAATGAGCAGTTCTTC. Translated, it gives CASSDPFGLAGDNEQFF.

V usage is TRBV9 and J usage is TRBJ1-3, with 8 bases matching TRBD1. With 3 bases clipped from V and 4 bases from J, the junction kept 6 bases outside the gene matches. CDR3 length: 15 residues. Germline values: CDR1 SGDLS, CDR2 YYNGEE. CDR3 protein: CASSAGGQPGNTIYF. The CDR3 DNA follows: TGTGCCAGCAGCGCAGGGGGCCAGCCCGGAAACACCATATATTTT.

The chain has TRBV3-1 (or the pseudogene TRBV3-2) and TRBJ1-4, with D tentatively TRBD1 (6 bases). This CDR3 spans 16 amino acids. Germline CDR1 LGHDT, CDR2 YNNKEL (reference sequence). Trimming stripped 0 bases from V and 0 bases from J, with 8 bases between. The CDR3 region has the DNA TGTGCCAGCAGCCAAGACCGACAGGCAACTAATGAAAAACTGTTTTTT. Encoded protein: CASSQDRQATNEKLFF.

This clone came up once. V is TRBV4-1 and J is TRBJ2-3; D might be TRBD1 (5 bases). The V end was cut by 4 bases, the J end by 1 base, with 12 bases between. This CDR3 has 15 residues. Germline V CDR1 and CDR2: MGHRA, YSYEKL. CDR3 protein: CASSPSRAGTDTQYF. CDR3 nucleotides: TGCGCCAGCAGCCCTTCCAGGGCTGGCACAGATACGCAGTATTTT.

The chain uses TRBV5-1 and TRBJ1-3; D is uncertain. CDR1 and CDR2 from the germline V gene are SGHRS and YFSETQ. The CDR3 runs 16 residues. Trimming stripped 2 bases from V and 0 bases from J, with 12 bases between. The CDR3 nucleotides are TGCGCCAGCAGCTTACATGATGTTAACTCTGGAAACACCATATATTTT. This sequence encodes CASSLHDVNSGNTIYF.

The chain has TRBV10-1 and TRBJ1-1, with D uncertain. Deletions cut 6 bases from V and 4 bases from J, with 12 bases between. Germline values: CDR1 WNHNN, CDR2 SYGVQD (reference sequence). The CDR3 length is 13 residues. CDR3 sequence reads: CASRRELTTEAFF. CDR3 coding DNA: TGCGCCAGCAGGCGGGAACTGACCACTGAAGCTTTCTTT.

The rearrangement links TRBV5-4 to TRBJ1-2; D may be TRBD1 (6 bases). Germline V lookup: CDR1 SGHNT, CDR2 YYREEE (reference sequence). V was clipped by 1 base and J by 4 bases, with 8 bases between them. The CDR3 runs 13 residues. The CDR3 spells CASSLTGSYGYTF. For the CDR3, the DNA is TGTGCCAGCAGCTTGACAGGGAGCTATGGCTACACCTTC.

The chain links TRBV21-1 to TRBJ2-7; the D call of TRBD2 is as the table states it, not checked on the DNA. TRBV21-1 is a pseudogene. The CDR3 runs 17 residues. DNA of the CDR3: TGTGCCAGCAGCAAAGTCCGGGAGCCTCCTACAACCTACGAGCAGTACTTC. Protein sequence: CASSKVREPPTTYEQYF.

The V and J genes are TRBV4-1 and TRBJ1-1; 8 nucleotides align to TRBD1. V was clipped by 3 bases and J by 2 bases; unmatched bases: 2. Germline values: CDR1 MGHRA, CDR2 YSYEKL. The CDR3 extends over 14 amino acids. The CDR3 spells CASSHGTGNTEAFF. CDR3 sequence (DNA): TGCGCCAGCAGCCACGGGACAGGTAACACTGAAGCTTTCTTT.

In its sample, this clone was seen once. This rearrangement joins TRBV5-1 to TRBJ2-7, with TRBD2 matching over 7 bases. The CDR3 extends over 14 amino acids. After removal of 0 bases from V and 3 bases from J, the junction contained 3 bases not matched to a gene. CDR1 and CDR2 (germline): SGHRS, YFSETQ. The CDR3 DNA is TGCGCCAGCAGCTTGGGTGGGGGGGACTACGAGCAGTACTTC. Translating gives CASSLGGGDYEQYF.

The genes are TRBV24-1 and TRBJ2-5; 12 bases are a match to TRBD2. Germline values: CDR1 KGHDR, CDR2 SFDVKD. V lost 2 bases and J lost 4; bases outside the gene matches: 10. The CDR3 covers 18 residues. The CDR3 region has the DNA TGTGCCACCAGTGATTCCCTAGCGGGAGGGTCAGGAGGAGAGACCCAGTACTTC. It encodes CATSDSLAGGSGGETQYF.

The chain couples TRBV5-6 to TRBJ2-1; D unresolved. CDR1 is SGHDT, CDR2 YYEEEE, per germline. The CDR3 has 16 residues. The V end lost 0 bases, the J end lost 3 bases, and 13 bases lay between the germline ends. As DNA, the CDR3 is TGTGCCAGCAGCTTGGCCTTTGGGCGCCGCTACAATGAGCAGTTCTTC. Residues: CASSLAFGRRYNEQFF.

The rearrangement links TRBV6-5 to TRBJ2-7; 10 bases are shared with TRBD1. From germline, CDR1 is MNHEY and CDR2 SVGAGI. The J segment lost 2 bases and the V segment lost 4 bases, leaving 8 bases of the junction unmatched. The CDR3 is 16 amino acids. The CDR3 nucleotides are TGTGCCAGCAGTTTCCGGACAGGGGGAGATACCTACGAGCAGTACTTC. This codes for CASSFRTGGDTYEQYF.

This CDR3 is CASRTGTSGDYEQYF. The CDR3 DNA reads as TGTGCCAGCAGGACAGGGACTAGCGGTGACTACGAGCAGTACTTC. The chain uses TRBV6-5 and TRBJ2-7; 11 bases line up with TRBD2. The germline CDR1 and CDR2 sequences are MNHEY and SVGAGI. Losses at the gene ends were 6 bases for V and 3 bases for J; bases not matched to a gene: 7. The CDR3 is 15 amino acids.

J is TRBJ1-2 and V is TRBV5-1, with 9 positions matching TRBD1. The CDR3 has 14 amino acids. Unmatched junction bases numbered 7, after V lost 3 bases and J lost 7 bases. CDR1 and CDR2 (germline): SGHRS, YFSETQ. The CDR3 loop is CASSSRTGESGYTF. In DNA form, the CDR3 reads TGCGCCAGCAGCTCAAGGACAGGGGAAAGTGGCTACACCTTC.

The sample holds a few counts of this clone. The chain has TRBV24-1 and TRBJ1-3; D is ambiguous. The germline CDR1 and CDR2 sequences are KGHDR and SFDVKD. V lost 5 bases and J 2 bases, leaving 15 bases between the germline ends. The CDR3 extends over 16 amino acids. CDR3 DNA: TGTGCCACCAGTGGCGGAGACCGGATTACTGGAAACACCATATATTTT. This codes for CATSGGDRITGNTIYF.

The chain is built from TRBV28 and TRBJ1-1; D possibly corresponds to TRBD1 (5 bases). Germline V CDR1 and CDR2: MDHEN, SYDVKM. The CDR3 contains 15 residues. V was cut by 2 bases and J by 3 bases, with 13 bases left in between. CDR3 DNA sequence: TGTGCCAGCAGTTTAAGATCCAGGGAAGACACTGAAGCTTTCTTT. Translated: CASSLRSREDTEAFF. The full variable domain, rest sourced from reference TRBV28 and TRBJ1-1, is DVKVTQSSRYLVKRTGEKVFLECVQDMDHENMFWYRQDPGLGLRLIYFSYDVKMKEKGDIPEGYSVSREKKERFSLILESASTNQTSMYLCASSLRSREDTEAFFGQGTRLTVV.

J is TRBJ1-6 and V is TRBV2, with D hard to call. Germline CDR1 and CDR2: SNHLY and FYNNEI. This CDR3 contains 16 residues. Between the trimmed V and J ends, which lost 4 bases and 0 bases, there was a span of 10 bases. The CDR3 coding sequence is TGTGCCAGCAGTGTTGGAGCGAGCTCCTATAATTCACCCCTCCACTTT. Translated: CASSVGASSYNSPLHF.

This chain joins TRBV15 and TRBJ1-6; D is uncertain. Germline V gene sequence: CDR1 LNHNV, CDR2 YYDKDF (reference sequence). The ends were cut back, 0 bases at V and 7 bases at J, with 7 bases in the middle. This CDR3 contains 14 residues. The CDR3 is CATSRDGGNSPLHF. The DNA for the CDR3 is TGTGCCACCAGCAGAGACGGCGGAAATTCACCCCTCCACTTT.

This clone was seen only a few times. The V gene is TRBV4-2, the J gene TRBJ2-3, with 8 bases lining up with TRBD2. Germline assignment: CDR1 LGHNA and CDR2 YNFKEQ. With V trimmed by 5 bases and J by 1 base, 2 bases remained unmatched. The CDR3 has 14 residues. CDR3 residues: CASSSREGTDTQYF. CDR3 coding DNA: TGTGCCAGCAGCTCGCGGGAGGGCACAGATACGCAGTATTTT.

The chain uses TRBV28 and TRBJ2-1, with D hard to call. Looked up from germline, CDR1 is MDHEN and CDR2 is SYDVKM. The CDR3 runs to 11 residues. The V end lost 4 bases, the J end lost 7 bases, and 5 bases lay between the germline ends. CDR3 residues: CASSSRNEQFF. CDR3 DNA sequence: TGTGCCAGCAGTTCTCGGAATGAGCAGTTCTTC. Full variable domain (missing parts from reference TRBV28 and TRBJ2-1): DVKVTQSSRYLVKRTGEKVFLECVQDMDHENMFWYRQDPGLGLRLIYFSYDVKMKEKGDIPEGYSVSREKKERFSLILESASTNQTSMYLCASSSRNEQFFGPGTRLTVL.

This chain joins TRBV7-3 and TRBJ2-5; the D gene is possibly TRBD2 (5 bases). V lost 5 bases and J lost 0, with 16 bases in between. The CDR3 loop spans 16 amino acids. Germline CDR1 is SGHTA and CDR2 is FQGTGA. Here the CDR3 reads CASSPQAGGNQETQYF. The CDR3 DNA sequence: TGTGCCAGCAGCCCTCAGGCGGGCGGTAACCAAGAGACCCAGTACTTC.

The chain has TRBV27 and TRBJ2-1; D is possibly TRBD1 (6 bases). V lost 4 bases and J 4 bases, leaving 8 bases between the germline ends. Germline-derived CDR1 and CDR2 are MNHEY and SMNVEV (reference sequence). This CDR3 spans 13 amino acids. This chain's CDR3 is CASSWTDYNEQFF. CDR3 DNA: TGTGCCAGCAGTTGGACAGATTACAATGAGCAGTTCTTC.

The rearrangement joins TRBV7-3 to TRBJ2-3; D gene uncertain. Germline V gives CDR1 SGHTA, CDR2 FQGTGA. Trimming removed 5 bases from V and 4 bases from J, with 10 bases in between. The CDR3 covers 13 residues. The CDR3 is CASSKSDPDTQYF. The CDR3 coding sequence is TGTGCCAGCAGCAAAAGCGATCCAGATACGCAGTATTTT.

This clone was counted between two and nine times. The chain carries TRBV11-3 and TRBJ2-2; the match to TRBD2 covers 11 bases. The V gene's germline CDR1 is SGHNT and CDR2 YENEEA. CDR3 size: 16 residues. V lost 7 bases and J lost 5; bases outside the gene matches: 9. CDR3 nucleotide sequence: TGTGCCAGCACCGCCGGGGGACTAGCGGTTACCGGGGAGCTGTTTTTT. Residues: CASTAGGLAVTGELFF. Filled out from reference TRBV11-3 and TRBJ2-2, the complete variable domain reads EAGVVQSPRYKIIEKKQPVAFWCNPISGHNTLYWYLQNLGQGPELLIRYENEEAVDDSQLPKDRFSAERLKGVDSTLKIQPAELGDSAVYLCASTAGGLAVTGELFFGEGSRLTVL.

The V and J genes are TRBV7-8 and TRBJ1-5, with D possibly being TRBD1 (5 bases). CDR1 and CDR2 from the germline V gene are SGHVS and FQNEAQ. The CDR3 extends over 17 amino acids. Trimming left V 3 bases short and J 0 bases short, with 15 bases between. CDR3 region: CASSLSARQISNQPQHF. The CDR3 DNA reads TGTGCCAGCAGCTTGAGTGCGCGACAGATTAGCAATCAGCCCCAGCATTTT.

CDR3 loop: CSVGTGGQPQHF. As DNA, the CDR3 is TGCAGCGTAGGGACAGGGGGCCAGCCCCAGCATTTT. V and J are TRBV29-1 and TRBJ1-5; 12 positions match TRBD1. The CDR3 loop spans 12 amino acids. Germline values: CDR1 SQVTM, CDR2 ANQGSEA. V shed 6 bases and J 7 bases; nucleotides not matched to a gene: 1.

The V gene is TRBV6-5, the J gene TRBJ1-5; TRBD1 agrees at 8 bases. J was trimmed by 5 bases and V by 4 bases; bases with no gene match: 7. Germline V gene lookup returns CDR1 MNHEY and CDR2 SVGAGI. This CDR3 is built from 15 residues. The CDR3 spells CASSSRTGQDQPQHF. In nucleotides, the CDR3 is TGTGCCAGCAGTTCCAGGACAGGGCAAGATCAGCCCCAGCATTTT.

CDR3 nucleotide sequence: TGCGCCAGCAGCTTACCGGACACCTACGAGCAGTACTTC. It encodes CASSLPDTYEQYF. V gene TRBV5-1 combines with J gene TRBJ2-7; perhaps TRBD1 as D (5 bases). Trimming took off 2 bases at V and 2 bases at J, with 8 bases between the two ends. CDR3 size: 13 residues. Germline V CDR1 and CDR2: SGHRS, YFSETQ.

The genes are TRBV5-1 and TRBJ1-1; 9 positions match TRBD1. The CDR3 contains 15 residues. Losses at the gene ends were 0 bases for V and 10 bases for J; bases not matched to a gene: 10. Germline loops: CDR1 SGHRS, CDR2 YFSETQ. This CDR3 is CASSLESGQGFGAFF. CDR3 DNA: TGCGCCAGCAGCTTGGAATCGGGACAGGGATTTGGAGCTTTCTTT.